This TCR beta chain appears in the sequencing data of a study of low-dose radiotherapy and immunotherapy resistance in tumors (dated 2022 in TCRdb). Turning to the overall study: In Cohort 1, each fraction delivered 0.5 Gy every 2 weeks, and the prescribed total PTV dose was 6.5 Gy. Eight patients were included in the translational analysis, namely three from the first dose cohort plus the first five from the second dose cohort. Nivolumab was administered intravenously as a 240 mg flat dose every two weeks, and ipilimumab was administered intravenously at 1 mg/kg every six weeks. Cyclophosphamide 200 mg/m2 was administered intravenously every two weeks, one day before each radiation and immunotherapy administration. The trial did not randomize participants into treatment groups. Aspirin 300 mg was taken orally once daily by patients for four cycles, starting on cycle 1 day 1. Cohort 2 received 1 Gy per fraction every two weeks, with a total of 13 Gy over 26 weeks.

TCRdb lists the instrument as Illumina HiSeq 2500. Superscript III and a set of TRAV- and TRBV-specific primers were used to synthesize first-strand cDNA, so that both TCRalpha and TCRbeta chains were covered. TCRs were amplified with Phusion for around 21 PCR cycles, with a constant-region primer paired with the adapter attached to the V primers. The MessageAmp II aRNA Amplification Kit was used to amplify the isolated mRNA, with in vitro transcription run for roughly 15 hours at 37 degrees C. mRNA for TCR sequencing was isolated with the Dynabeads mRNA DIRECT Purification Kit. Indexed Illumina adapters were added in a second Phusion PCR of roughly 26 cycles, after which AMPure XP beads were used to purify the products. The original methods were these. Custom Perl scripts pooled TCR sequences encoding the same protein, removed out-of-frame sequences and computed each clonotype's abundance. TCR sequences supported by only a single read were excluded from analysis. Among the metrics used to describe the repertoires were Shannon entropy, Gini index, clonality, richness, and the frequency of TCRs shared between repertoires. The raw public reads went through TCRdb reprocessing: fastp at Q25, MiXCR clone calling, in-frame beta chains kept. CDR3 protein duplicates are merged, each entry listing the most common genes and DNA. The V and J calls and clone size are TCRdb's, not the authors'. This sample comprises tens of thousands of distinct CDR3 sequences, around 17% of them detected only once. The ten largest make up roughly 1.4% of the sample.

CDR3 length: 14 amino acids, cysteine to phenylalanine. The retained sequence is limited to the CDR3, 42 bases, with the frame set at the first base. V lost 6 bases and J lost 7 bases, and the count of bases not matched to a germline gene is 3. As regards this clonotype: Its antigen specificity is not known. Per-base quality was not reported, and no clone a single base away is much larger than it.

The meaning of the sample's time point label: after trial treatment. In the paper's terms, the treatment or condition label means: LDRT plus nivolumab, ipilimumab, low-dose cyclophosphamide and aspirin (RACIN trial). The donors took part in RACIN, a single-arm, phase I, dose-escalation trial that combined nivolumab, ipilimumab, aspirin, low-dose cyclophosphamide and low-dose radiotherapy. Eligible patients had advanced, TIL-negative solid tumors. This receptor was obtained from a male donor with prostate cancer. Here the chain combines TRBV12-3 or TRBV12-4 and TRBJ2-7; 16 bases in the middle match TRBD2. The starting material was PBMCs, obtained after low-dose radiotherapy plus immunotherapy. The DNA is as follows: TGTGCCAGCAGGGGACTAGCGGGAGGGCAAGAGCAGTACTTC. This sequence encodes CASRGLAGGQEQYF.